Each of the 20 T cell receptor beta chains below was sequenced from the same sample in a study of cytomegalovirus exposure and HLA in healthy donors. It was with 60 Vbeta and 13 Jbeta primers that the PCR ran. Using immunoSEQ multiplex PCR, the repertoire was profiled, and TCRdb retains in-frame clones only, with some absent. The data show over 55,000 clones, 80% seen once. The sequencing sample was made of PBMCs. The receptors derive from a male donor in good health and CMV-seronegative.

This clone was observed a handful of times. The chain employs TRBV29-1 and TRBJ2-3; 10 bases line up with TRBD2. The CDR3 spans 12 residues. The germline CDR1 and CDR2 sequences are SQVTM and ANQGSEA. Trimming at V came to 7 bases and at J to 5 bases, leaving 3 bases not matched to a gene. The CDR3 DNA reads as TGCAGCGCAAGGACTAGCGGAGATACGCAGTATTTT. Translation gives CSARTSGDTQYF.

The chain combines TRBV7-9 with TRBJ1-5; 11 positions match TRBD1. The CDR3 length is 15 residues. V was clipped by 5 bases and J by 6 bases; unmatched bases: 6. CDR1 and CDR2 (germline): SEHNR, FQNEAQ (reference sequence). The DNA for the CDR3 is TGTGCCAGCAGCGTGGGACAGGGGGATCGTCAGCCCCAGCATTTT. Encoded protein: CASSVGQGDRQPQHF.

The chain joins TRBV30 to TRBJ2-7; weak D call: TRBD2 (5 bases). V was shortened by 0 bases and J by 2 bases, with 14 bases between the two germline ends. CDR3 length equals 15 residues. Germline lookup yields CDR1 GTSNPN and CDR2 SVGIG (reference sequence). The CDR3 loop reads CAWSVLDSLAYEQYF. CDR3 sequence (DNA): TGTGCCTGGAGTGTACTGGACTCCTTAGCCTACGAGCAGTACTTC.

This clone was detected once. The chain couples TRBV6-1 to TRBJ2-7, with TRBD2 matching over 7 bases. The trim removed 0 bases at V and 6 bases at J, leaving 8 bases unmatched. This CDR3 is built from 15 residues. Germline-derived CDR1 and CDR2 are MNHNS and SASEGT. CDR3 bases: TGTGCCAGCAGTGAAGCCCTGGTGGGAGGGCGCGAGCAGTACTTC. It encodes CASSEALVGGREQYF.

The gene calls are TRBV5-5 and TRBJ2-3, with 7 bases that match TRBD2. Trimming took 0 bases from V and 2 from J; bases not matched to a gene: 9. Germline CDR1 reads SGHKS; CDR2 reads YYEKEE (reference sequence). The CDR3 length is 17 residues. The chain's CDR3 is CASSLAGSGASTDTQYF. In DNA form, the CDR3 reads TGTGCCAGCAGCTTGGCCGGAAGCGGGGCGTCCACAGATACGCAGTATTTT.

The count of this clone is one. The junction differs from germline at one of its ends, possibly a read error. The V gene is TRBV7-3, the J gene TRBJ2-2; TRBD2 matches 7 bases. The length of the CDR3 is 16 residues. Per germline, CDR1 SGHTA and CDR2 FQGTGA. The CDR3 DNA follows: TGTGCCAGCAGCTTAAATCCCGGGACTAACATCGGGGAGCTGTTTTTT. Amino acids: CASSLNPGTNIGELFF.

The chain carries TRBV29-1 and TRBJ1-2, with D hard to call. The CDR3 runs to 10 residues. The germline V gene encodes CDR1 SQVTM and CDR2 ANQGSEA. V was clipped by 6 bases and J by 2 bases, with 4 bases between them. In nucleotides, the CDR3 is TGCAGCGTGCGGAACTATGGCTACACCTTC. It specifies CSVRNYGYTF.

The chain recombines TRBV30 with TRBJ2-7; the match to TRBD2 covers 13 bases. Trimming took 5 bases from V and 3 from J; bases not matched to a gene: 10. This CDR3 comprises 16 residues. Per the germline V gene, CDR1 is GTSNPN and CDR2 is SVGIG (reference sequence). CDR3 sequence reads: CAWGTSGATSHYEQYF. The CDR3, as DNA: TGTGCCTGGGGGACTAGCGGGGCAACCTCCCACTACGAGCAGTACTTC.

The chain carries TRBV29-1 and TRBJ1-1, with a tentative D call TRBD1 (5 bases). Germline V gene sequence: CDR1 SQVTM, CDR2 ANQGSEA. Deletions cut 5 bases from V and 5 bases from J, with 12 bases between. The CDR3 is 12 residues long. The CDR3 loop is CSVFGGRTEAFF. In DNA form, the CDR3 reads TGCAGCGTTTTCGGGGGTCGGACTGAAGCTTTCTTT.

This clone was counted once. J is TRBJ2-7 and V is TRBV7-2, with 7 bases identical to TRBD2. V was pared by 0 bases and J by 4 bases, with 6 bases of the junction left unmatched. CDR1 is SGHTA, CDR2 FQGNSA, per germline. The CDR3 is made up of 15 amino acids. CDR3 nucleotide sequence: TGTGCCAGCAGCTTAGCTCGCGACGGGGGGTACGAGCAGTACTTC. Translated, it gives CASSLARDGGYEQYF.

V gene TRBV7-3 combines with J gene TRBJ2-2; 10 bases line up with TRBD2. This CDR3 contains 16 residues. V was pared by 2 bases and J by 2 bases, with 2 bases of the junction left unmatched. Germline loops: CDR1 SGHTA, CDR2 FQGTGA. CDR3 amino acids: CASSLERGGNTGELFF. The DNA of the CDR3 is TGTGCCAGCAGCTTAGAGCGGGGGGGTAACACCGGGGAGCTGTTTTTT. Together with reference TRBV7-3 and TRBJ2-2, the CDR3 gives the full variable domain: GAGVSQTPSNKVTEKGKYVELRCDPISGHTALYWYRQSLGQGPEFLIYFQGTGAADDSGLPNDRFFAVRPEGSVSTLKIQRTERGDSAVYLCASSLERGGNTGELFFGEGSRLTVL.

This clone was seen only once. The chain carries TRBV10-3 and TRBJ1-2, with 7 bases aligning to TRBD1. CDR1 is ENHRY, CDR2 SYGVKD, per germline. The CDR3 loop spans 15 amino acids. Losses at the gene ends were 5 bases for V and 3 bases for J; bases not matched to a gene: 9. The CDR3 bases are TGTGCCATCAGTATGAGACAGGGATCCGACTATGGCTACACCTTC. Translation: CAISMRQGSDYGYTF.

The J gene is TRBJ1-1, the V gene TRBV7-6, with 7 bases identical to TRBD1. Trimming at V came to 3 bases and at J to 7 bases, leaving 11 bases not matched to a gene. The CDR3 has 15 amino acids. Germline values: CDR1 SGHVS, CDR2 FNYEAQ. CDR3 sequence reads: CASSFSQGRIIEAFF. CDR3 nucleotides: TGTGCCAGCAGCTTCTCACAGGGGAGAATTATTGAAGCTTTCTTT.

This sequence joins TRBV9 and TRBJ1-2; D remains ambiguous. The CDR3 runs to 15 residues. Germline lookup yields CDR1 SGDLS and CDR2 YYNGEE. The ends were cut back, 0 bases at V and 2 bases at J, with 11 bases in the middle. In DNA, the CDR3 is TGTGCCAGCAGCGTAGACGGAGGGATAAACTATGGCTACACCTTC. This encodes CASSVDGGINYGYTF.

This chain connects TRBV11-2 to TRBJ2-3; D is ambiguous. Between the trimmed V and J ends, which lost 5 bases and 2 bases, there was a span of 11 bases. The germline gives CDR1 SGHAT, CDR2 FQNNGV. CDR3 length: 14 residues. The CDR3 is CASSESEYTDTQYF. CDR3 bases: TGTGCCAGCAGCGAGAGCGAATACACAGATACGCAGTATTTT. The full variable domain, in which reference TRBV11-2 and TRBJ2-3 provide the parts outside the CDR3, is EAGVAQSPRYKIIEKRQSVAFWCNPISGHATLYWYQQILGQGPKLLIQFQNNGVVDDSQLPKDRFSAERLKGVDSTLKIQPAKLEDSAVYLCASSESEYTDTQYFGPGTRLTVL.

The chain uses TRBV13 and TRBJ2-3, with TRBD1 matching over 7 bases. Trimming at V came to 3 bases and at J to 0 bases, leaving 18 bases not matched to a gene. The CDR3 runs to 20 residues. Germline CDR1 is PRHDT and CDR2 is FYEKMQ (reference sequence). DNA of the CDR3: TGTGCCAGCAGCTTCGGCTCATTCTCGGCAGGGGGTTCCAGCACAGATACGCAGTATTTT. This sequence encodes CASSFGSFSAGGSSTDTQYF.

This chain joins TRBV19 and TRBJ2-1, with 9 bases identical to TRBD2. The germline CDR1 and CDR2 sequences are LNHDA and SQIVND (reference sequence). Unmatched junction bases numbered 13, after V lost 5 bases and J lost 8 bases. The CDR3 loop spans 16 amino acids. CDR3 loop: CASSARGRGGRHEQFF. The CDR3 DNA reads as TGTGCCAGTAGTGCGCGGGGGCGGGGGGGCCGACATGAGCAGTTCTTC.

The gene calls are TRBV11-2 and TRBJ2-1; D may be TRBD2 (7 bases). Looked up from germline, CDR1 is SGHAT and CDR2 is FQNNGV. This CDR3 is 17 amino acids long. Trimming took off 2 bases at V and 2 bases at J, with 16 bases between the two ends. The CDR3 protein is CASSLSGGAIAYNEQFF. The CDR3 coding sequence is TGTGCCAGCAGCTTAAGTGGGGGGGCAATAGCCTACAATGAGCAGTTCTTC.

The chain is built from TRBV5-6 and TRBJ2-1, with 9 bases aligning to TRBD2. CDR1 is SGHDT, CDR2 YYEEEE, per germline. The CDR3 is made up of 17 amino acids. V was pared by 3 bases and J by 1 base, with 8 bases of the junction left unmatched. Here the CDR3 reads CASSSLWSGGSYNEQFF. CDR3 DNA sequence: TGTGCCAGCAGCTCCCTGTGGAGCGGGGGGTCCTACAATGAGCAGTTCTTC. The full variable domain, in which reference TRBV5-6 and TRBJ2-1 provide the parts outside the CDR3, is DAGVTQSPTHLIKTRGQQVTLRCSPKSGHDTVSWYQQALGQGPQFIFQYYEEEERQRGNFPDRFSGHQFPNYSSELNVNALLLGDSALYLCASSSLWSGGSYNEQFFGPGTRLTVL.

The rearrangement joins TRBV7-2 to TRBJ2-7; D unresolved. V dropped 1 base and J dropped 0 bases, with 16 bases sitting between them. Germline assignment: CDR1 SGHTA and CDR2 FQGNSA. CDR3 length: 17 amino acids. CDR3 coding DNA: TGTGCCAGCAGCTTAGTCCCTGCGGCTTCTAGCTCCTACGAGCAGTACTTC. Its protein product is CASSLVPAASSSYEQYF.